This TCR beta chain was captured by sequencing in a study of CD8+ T cells in alopecia areata. Regarding the study as a whole: Scalp data also include sequences from resident alphabeta T cells of normal skin.

In regard to this clone: Its antigen is as yet unknown.

The CDR3 runs 14 residues. Germline assignment: CDR1 LGHNA and CDR2 YSLEER. Trimming shortened V by 4 bases and J by 3 bases, and 12 bases separated the two germline ends. Extracted RNA was reverse transcribed, and the resulting cDNA served as sequencing template. Here immunoSEQ multiplex PCR was the method, and the copy in TCRdb shows in-frame clones only, minus some. Here the sample spans around 270,000 clones, over 45% being singletons. The sample's treatment: oral pan-JAK inhibitor, 5-10 mg twice daily. The authors sorted CD4+ and CD8+ T cells from PBMCs. The input for sequencing was CD4+ T cells sorted from blood, taken at week 24, from a patient treated with tofacitinib. The TCR comes from a human donor with alopecia areata. The chain joins TRBV4-3 to TRBJ1-1; D is ambiguous. The CDR3 region is CASSLRIGDTEAFF. The CDR3 DNA follows: TGCGCCAGCAGCCTTCGAATCGGGGACACTGAAGCTTTCTTT.